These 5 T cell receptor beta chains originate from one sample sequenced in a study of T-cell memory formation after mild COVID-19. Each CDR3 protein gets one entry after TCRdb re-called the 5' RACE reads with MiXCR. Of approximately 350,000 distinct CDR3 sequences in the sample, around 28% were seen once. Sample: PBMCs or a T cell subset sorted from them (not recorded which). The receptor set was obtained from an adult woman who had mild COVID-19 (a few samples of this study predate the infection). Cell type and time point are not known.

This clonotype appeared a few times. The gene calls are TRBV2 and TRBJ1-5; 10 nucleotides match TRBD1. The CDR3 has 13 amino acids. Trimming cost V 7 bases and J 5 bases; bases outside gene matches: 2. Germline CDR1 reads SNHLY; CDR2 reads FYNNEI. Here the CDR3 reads CASMTGGHQPQHF. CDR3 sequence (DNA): TGTGCCAGCATGACAGGGGGCCATCAGCCCCAGCATTTT.

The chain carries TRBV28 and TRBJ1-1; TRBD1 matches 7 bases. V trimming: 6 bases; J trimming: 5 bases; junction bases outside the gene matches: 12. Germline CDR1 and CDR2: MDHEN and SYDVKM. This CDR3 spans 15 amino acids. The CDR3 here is CASSSLRGLGTEAFF. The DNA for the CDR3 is TGTGCCAGCAGCTCCTTAAGGGGGCTAGGAACTGAAGCTTTCTTT.

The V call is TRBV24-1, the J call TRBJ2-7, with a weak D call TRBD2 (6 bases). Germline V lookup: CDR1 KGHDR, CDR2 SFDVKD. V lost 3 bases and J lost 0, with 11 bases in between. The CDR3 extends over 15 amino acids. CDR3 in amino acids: CATSDGDGSSYEQYF. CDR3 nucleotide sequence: TGTGCCACCAGTGATGGGGACGGGAGCTCCTACGAGCAGTACTTC.

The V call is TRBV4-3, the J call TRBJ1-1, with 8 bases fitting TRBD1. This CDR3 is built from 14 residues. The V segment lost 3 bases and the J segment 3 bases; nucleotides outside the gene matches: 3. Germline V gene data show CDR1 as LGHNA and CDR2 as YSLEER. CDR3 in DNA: TGCGCCAGCAGCCAGAACAGGGGGTACACTGAAGCTTTCTTT. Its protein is CASSQNRGYTEAFF.

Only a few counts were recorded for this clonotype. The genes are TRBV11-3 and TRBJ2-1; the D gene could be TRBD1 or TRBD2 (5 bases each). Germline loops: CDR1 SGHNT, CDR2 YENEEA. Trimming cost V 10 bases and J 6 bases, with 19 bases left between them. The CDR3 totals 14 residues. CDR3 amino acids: CATIDPRGSNEQFF. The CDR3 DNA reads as TGTGCCACCATTGACCCCCGGGGCTCCAATGAGCAGTTCTTC.